One and the same sample provided the 9 T cell receptor beta chains below, sequenced in a study of early T cells in non-severe SARS-CoV-2 infection. TCRdb passed the 5' RACE reads through MiXCR, listing each CDR3 protein once. The data contain fewer than 35,000 distinct CDR3 sequences, 5.7% of them singletons. Sequencing input: whole blood. These receptors originate from an adult who was a healthcare worker with PCR-confirmed SARS-CoV-2 infection or an uninfected control (not recorded which).

Ten or more counts support this clonotype. The chain uses TRBV6-1 and TRBJ2-4; perhaps TRBD1 as D (5 bases). Germline CDR1 and CDR2: MNHNS and SASEGT. There are 13 residues in the CDR3. V lost 5 bases to trimming and J lost 2 bases, with 7 bases between them. CDR3 nucleotides: TGTGCCAGCAGTCCAGGGTCCAAAAACATTCAGTACTTC. Translation gives CASSPGSKNIQYF.

This clonotype appeared a few times. For the CDR3, the DNA is TGTGCCAGCAGTACGGGAACTAGCGGGAGGCTATTCCGCTCCTACGAGCAGTACGTC. It is translated as CASSTGTSGRLFRSYEQYV. This rearrangement joins TRBV6-2 or TRBV6-3 to TRBJ2-7, with 12 positions matching TRBD2. The CDR3 runs 19 residues. The V gene end was trimmed by 5 bases and the J gene end by 0 bases; junction bases not matched to a gene: 14. CDR1 and CDR2 from the germline V gene are MNHEY and SVGEGT.

This clonotype was observed a handful of times. The chain carries TRBV11-2 and TRBJ2-7; 7 bases match TRBD1. Losses at the gene ends were 1 base for V and 2 bases for J; bases not matched to a gene: 2. Germline V gene sequence: CDR1 SGHAT, CDR2 FQNNGV. The CDR3 runs to 14 residues. The chain's CDR3 is CASSLGQGAYEQYF. CDR3 bases: TGTGCCAGCAGCTTAGGACAGGGTGCCTACGAGCAGTACTTC.

In this sample, this clonotype turned up many times. The chain links TRBV6-2 or TRBV6-3 to TRBJ2-3, with D perhaps assigned TRBD1 or TRBD2 (5 bases each). The CDR3 loop spans 16 amino acids. Looked up from germline, CDR1 is MNHEY and CDR2 is SVGEGT. Trimming took 2 bases from V and 2 from J, leaving 14 bases between them. The CDR3 bases are TGTGCCAGCAGTTACCCACCGGGACCACTCACAGATACGCAGTATTTT. It encodes CASSYPPGPLTDTQYF.

This clonotype was seen many times. The chain uses TRBV7-6 and TRBJ2-2, with TRBD2 matching 13 bases. The germline V gene encodes CDR1 SGHVS and CDR2 FNYEAQ. CDR3 length equals 20 residues. With 4 bases clipped from V and 0 bases from J, the junction kept 11 bases outside the gene matches. The CDR3 DNA is TGTGCCAGCAGCTCCACCGGGACTAGCGGGATATTGGCGAACACCGGGGAGCTGTTTTTT. Amino acid sequence: CASSSTGTSGILANTGELFF. Combining the CDR3 with reference TRBV7-6 and TRBJ2-2 gives the whole variable domain GAGVSQSPRYKVTKRGQDVALRCDPISGHVSLYWYRQALGQGPEFLTYFNYEAQQDKSGLPNDRFSAERPEGSISTLTIQRTEQRDSAMYRCASSSTGTSGILANTGELFFGEGSRLTVL.

This clonotype has ten or more counts. The V gene is TRBV24-1, the J gene TRBJ2-1, with a possible D match to TRBD2 (6 bases). V was shortened by 0 bases and J by 8 bases, with 7 bases between the two germline ends. The CDR3 contains 13 residues. Per germline, CDR1 KGHDR and CDR2 SFDVKD. This CDR3 is CATSDLWEDEQFF. The DNA for the CDR3 is TGTGCCACCAGTGATTTGTGGGAGGATGAGCAGTTCTTC.

This clonotype was recorded at least ten times. V gene TRBV5-4 combines with J gene TRBJ2-1; TRBD2 agrees at 9 bases. V dropped 4 bases and J dropped 8; count of bases not matched to a gene: 10. The CDR3 runs to 15 residues. CDR1 SGHNT and CDR2 YYREEE come from the germline V gene (reference sequence). This CDR3 is CASSPPGTSRYEQFF. In DNA form, the CDR3 reads TGTGCCAGCAGCCCGCCAGGGACTAGCCGTTATGAGCAGTTCTTC.

CDR3 loop: CASSLTASGADTQYF. The CDR3 nucleotides are TGTGCCAGCAGCTTAACCGCCAGTGGCGCAGATACGCAGTATTTT. The V call is TRBV11-2, the J call TRBJ2-3; D is ambiguous. This CDR3 is 15 amino acids long. V was pared by 2 bases and J by 4 bases, with 13 bases between. Germline assignment: CDR1 SGHAT and CDR2 FQNNGV.

This clonotype was seen many times. V gene TRBV28 combines with J gene TRBJ2-1, with TRBD2 matching 15 bases. Germline V gives CDR1 MDHEN, CDR2 SYDVKM. The CDR3 has 16 amino acids. Trimming took 5 bases from V and 15 from J; bases not matched to a gene: 14. In nucleotides, the CDR3 is TGTGCCAGCAGTCCCCGGACTAGCGGGAGGGTAGATGTAGGGTTCTTC. Protein: CASSPRTSGRVDVGFF.